This TCR beta chain was profiled in a study of blood T cells in healthy people across ages (dated by TCRdb to about 2015). Regarding the research as a whole: In model experiments, template switching captured about one uniquely barcoded TCR beta cDNA molecule for every two T cells. The study measured age-related changes in TCR beta repertoire diversity using deep sequencing normalized with unique cDNA molecular identifiers. The donors were divided into four age groups: young (average around 17 years), middle-aged (approximately 42), aged (approximately 64) and long-lived (roughly 82). To avoid experimental bias, donors of different ages were spread randomly across the sequencing lanes. The study analyzed two additional independent replicas of 1 million unique cDNA reads from the same blood draw for two donors, one aged 18 to 30 and one aged 80 or older. General findings and caveats noted by the study authors: Estimates of total diversity from one million sequenced T cells were regarded as lower bounds and underestimates. Compared with the aged group, the long-lived group had more naive CD4+ T cells, fewer expanded clones and increased TCR diversity, suggesting age selection. Bulk unsorted PBMC profiling prevented conclusive comparison of naive and antigen-experienced compartments. Observed TCR beta diversity per million T cells fell roughly linearly with age, and a significant reduction was already apparent by age roughly 41. Because the CMV infection status of the donors was unknown, age-related changes in expanded clonotypes may potentially have been confounded. Observed TCR beta diversity correlated strongly with the percentage of naive T cells measured by flow cytometry.

From the germline V gene, CDR1 is SGHAT and CDR2 is FQNNGV. The trim is 2 bases for V and 5 bases for J, with a gap of 16 bases between the germline ends. CDR3 length: 16 amino acids, cysteine to phenylalanine. The DNA shown is the 48-base CDR3, in frame from base 1. This clonotype turned up a few times. What antigen it recognizes has not been identified. Nothing much larger sits one base from this clone, and base qualities are not available. Systemically healthy Caucasian individuals from Russia, 39 in total and aged roughly 6 to 100 years, were included as donors. Each donor gave ten milliliters of peripheral blood, collected into EDTA-treated Vacutainer tubes. PBMCs were isolated by Ficoll-Paque density-gradient centrifugation, with at least 6.5 million obtained per sample. Total RNA, at least 5.5 micrograms per sample, was extracted from PBMCs with Trizol reagent. For every donor, an aliquot of PBMCs went through flow cytometry to measure the percentages of naive CD45RAhigh/CD27high T cells.

Libraries were constructed by 5' RACE. Sequencing took place on an Illumina HiSeq 2500. A second PCR of about 6 to 11 cycles was run with a J-beta primer mix and a sample-barcoded 5' primer. A unique molecular identifier was introduced onto each TCR beta cDNA molecule by a template-switch 5' adaptor carrying 12 random nucleotides. At least 3 million CDR3-containing paired-end reads were obtained from each sample. The Mint cDNA synthesis kit, primed by a TRBC-specific oligonucleotide, was used to synthesize first-strand cDNA from all RNA. Following uracil-DNA glycosylase treatment, a first 18-cycle PCR with universal primers M1SS and BC2_uni_R was performed on all cDNA. As for how the authors treated the data: Normalization of each sample was performed by random selection of 1 million high-quality reads, each carrying a distinct molecular identifier. Instead of being binned into consensus sequences, reads that shared molecular identifiers were thrown out. CDR3 identification, clonotype clustering and error correction used MiTCR with a Q25 quality threshold and the strictest error-elimination algorithm. A nonparametric unseen species model with Euler transformation was used to estimate a lower bound on total TCR beta diversity. The public sequencing data were trimmed at Q25 with fastp and processed into clonotypes with MiXCR by TCRdb, which kept only in-frame beta chains. Each record represents a unique CDR3 protein, reported with the most common genes and DNA among its rows. TCRdb, rather than the study authors, made the V and J calls. The sample profile shows about a million distinct CDR3 sequences; about two fifths of them were found once. Roughly 13% of the sample is taken by the ten largest.

Specimen: blood. The TCR comes from a man between 18 and 29 years old in good health. Recombination joined TRBV11-2 with TRBJ2-1; the D gene is perhaps TRBD2, on 5 matching bases. For the CDR3, the sequence is CASSLTVSGTNNEQFF. The DNA sequence is given as TGTGCCAGCAGCTTAACCGTGAGCGGAACTAACAATGAGCAGTTCTTC.